This T cell receptor beta chain was found in a study of beta chain features in type 1 diabetes. With respect to this clone: Its antigen is not identified.

Investigators reverse transcribed all isolated RNA, so they sequenced expressed TCRB transcripts. TCRdb's copy holds only in-frame clones and misses some; the assay was immunoSEQ multiplex PCR. The table lists roughly 230,000 clones, over 9.5% of them singletons. Regarding the study as a whole: Type 1 diabetes patients showed fewer insertions and more deletions at VDJ junctions.

The CDR3 is 17 amino acids. Trimming at V came to 3 bases and at J to 1 base, leaving 11 bases not matched to a gene. Germline CDR1 and CDR2: GTSNPN and SVGIG (reference sequence). This clonotype was obtained from a young woman in good health. Sequenced input: naive CD4+ T cells from blood. J is TRBJ2-4 and V is TRBV30, with 8 positions matching TRBD2. As DNA, the CDR3 is TGTGCCTGGAGCTGGGCCAGCGGGAGAACGGCCAAAAACATTCAGTACTTC. Its translation is CAWSWASGRTAKNIQYF.